The sequence of this T cell receptor (beta chain) was determined in a study of blood T cell repertoires in COVID-19. Study at large: From the United States, Italy and Spain came samples of acute and convalescent COVID-19. Sources were T cells, B-cell-depleted T cells, or PBMCs; the material itself was cDNA or gDNA.

This clone appeared a single time. In the study's own analysis: Researchers report that nucleated cell counts were estimated from reference gene primer amplification. TCRdb keeps only in-frame clones here, not all; method: immunoSEQ multiplex PCR. That table furnishes V, J and clone size, whereas the DNA furnished D and trimming. The sample has 150,000 to 200,000 clones; around 87% are singletons. CDR1 SNHLY and CDR2 FYNNEI come from the germline V gene. Between the trimmed V and J ends, which lost 6 bases and 8 bases, there was a span of 13 bases. The CDR3 spans 12 residues. This clonotype originated in a man younger than 35 with acute or convalescent COVID-19. Sequenced sample: peripheral blood. The rearrangement uses TRBV2 and TRBJ1-2; D gene uncertain. CDR3 amino acids: CASSPQAEGYTF. The CDR3 DNA follows: TGTGCCAGCAGCCCTCAGGCTGAGGGCTACACCTTC.